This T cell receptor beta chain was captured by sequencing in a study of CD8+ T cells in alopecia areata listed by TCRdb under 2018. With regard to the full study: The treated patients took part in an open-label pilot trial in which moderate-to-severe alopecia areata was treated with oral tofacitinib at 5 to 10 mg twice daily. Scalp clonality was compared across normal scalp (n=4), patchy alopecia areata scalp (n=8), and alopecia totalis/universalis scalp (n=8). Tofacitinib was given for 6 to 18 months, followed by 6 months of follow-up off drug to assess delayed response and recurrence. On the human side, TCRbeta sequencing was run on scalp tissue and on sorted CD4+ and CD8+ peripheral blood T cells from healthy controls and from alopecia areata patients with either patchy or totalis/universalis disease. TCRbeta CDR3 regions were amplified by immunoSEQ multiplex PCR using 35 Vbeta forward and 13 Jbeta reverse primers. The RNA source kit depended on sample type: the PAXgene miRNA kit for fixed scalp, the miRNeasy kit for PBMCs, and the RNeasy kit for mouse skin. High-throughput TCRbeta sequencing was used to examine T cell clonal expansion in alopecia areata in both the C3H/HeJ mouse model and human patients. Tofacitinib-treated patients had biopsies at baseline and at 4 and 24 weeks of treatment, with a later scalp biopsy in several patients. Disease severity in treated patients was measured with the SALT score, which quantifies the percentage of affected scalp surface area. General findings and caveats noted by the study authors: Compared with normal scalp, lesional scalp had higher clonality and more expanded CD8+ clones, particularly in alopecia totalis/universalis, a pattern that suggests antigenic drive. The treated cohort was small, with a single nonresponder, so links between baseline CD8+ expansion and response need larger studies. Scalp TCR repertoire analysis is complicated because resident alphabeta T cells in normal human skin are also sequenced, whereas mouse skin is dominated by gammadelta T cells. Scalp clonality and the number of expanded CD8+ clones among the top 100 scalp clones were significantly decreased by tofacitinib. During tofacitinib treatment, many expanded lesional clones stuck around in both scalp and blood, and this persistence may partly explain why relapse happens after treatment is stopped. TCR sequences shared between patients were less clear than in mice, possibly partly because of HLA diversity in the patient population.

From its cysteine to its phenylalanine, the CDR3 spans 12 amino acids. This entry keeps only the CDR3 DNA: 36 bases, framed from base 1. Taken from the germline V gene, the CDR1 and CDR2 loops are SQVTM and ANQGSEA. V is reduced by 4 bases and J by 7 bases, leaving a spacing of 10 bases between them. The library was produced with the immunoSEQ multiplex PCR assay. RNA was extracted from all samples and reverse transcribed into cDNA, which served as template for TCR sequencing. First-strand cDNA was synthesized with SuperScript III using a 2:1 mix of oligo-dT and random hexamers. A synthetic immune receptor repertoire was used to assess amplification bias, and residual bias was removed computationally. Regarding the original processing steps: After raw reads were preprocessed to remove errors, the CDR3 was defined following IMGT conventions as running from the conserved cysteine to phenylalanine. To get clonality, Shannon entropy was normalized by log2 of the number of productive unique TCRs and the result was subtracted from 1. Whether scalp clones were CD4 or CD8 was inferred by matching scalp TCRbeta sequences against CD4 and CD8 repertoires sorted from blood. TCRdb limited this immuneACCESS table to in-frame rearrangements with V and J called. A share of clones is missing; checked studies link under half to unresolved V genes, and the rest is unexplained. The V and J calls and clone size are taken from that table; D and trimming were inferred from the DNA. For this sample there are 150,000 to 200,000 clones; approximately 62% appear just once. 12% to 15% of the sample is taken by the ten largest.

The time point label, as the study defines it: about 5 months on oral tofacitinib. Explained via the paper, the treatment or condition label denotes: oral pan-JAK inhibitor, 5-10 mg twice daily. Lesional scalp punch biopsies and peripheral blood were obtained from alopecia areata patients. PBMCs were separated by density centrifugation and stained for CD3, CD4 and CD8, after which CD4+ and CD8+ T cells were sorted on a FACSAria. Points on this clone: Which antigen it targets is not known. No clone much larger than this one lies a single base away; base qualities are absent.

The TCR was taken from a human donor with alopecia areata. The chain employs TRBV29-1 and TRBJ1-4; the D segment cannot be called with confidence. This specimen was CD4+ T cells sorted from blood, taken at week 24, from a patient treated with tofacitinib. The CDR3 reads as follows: CSVGELVEKLFF. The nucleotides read TGCAGCGTTGGGGAACTGGTTGAAAAACTGTTTTTT.